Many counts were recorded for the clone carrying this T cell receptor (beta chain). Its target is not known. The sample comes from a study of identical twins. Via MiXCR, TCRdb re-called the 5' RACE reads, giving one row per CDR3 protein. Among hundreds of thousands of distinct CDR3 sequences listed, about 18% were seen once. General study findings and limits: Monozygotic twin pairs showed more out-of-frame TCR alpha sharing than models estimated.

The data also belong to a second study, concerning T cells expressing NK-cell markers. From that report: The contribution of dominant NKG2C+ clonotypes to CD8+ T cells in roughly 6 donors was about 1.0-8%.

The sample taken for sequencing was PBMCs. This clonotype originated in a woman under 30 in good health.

DNA for the CDR3: TGCGCCAGCAGCTTACTAGCGGGAGGGAACACCGGGGAGCTGTTTTTT. This gives the protein CASSLLAGGNTGELFF. The rearrangement links TRBV5-1 to TRBJ2-2, with 12 bases lining up with TRBD2. The CDR3 loop spans 16 amino acids. CDR1 and CDR2 from the germline V gene are SGHRS and YFSETQ. V lost 2 bases and J lost 1; bases outside the gene matches: 0.